This TCR beta chain was obtained from a study of blood T cell repertoires in COVID-19. For the study at large: Donors in the United States, Italy and Spain gave samples during acute or convalescent COVID-19. T cells, B-cell-depleted T cells, or PBMCs provided the cDNA or gDNA that served as material.

The V and J ends lost 4 bases and 0 bases respectively, with 18 bases between them. Germline V gene sequence: CDR1 GTSNPN, CDR2 SVGIG (reference sequence). CDR3 length: 16 amino acids. Clones were read by immunoSEQ multiplex PCR, and TCRdb kept only the in-frame ones, dropping some. The sample records approximately 100,000 clones, approximately 84% being singletons. This TCR derives from a human donor in a cohort sampled during active COVID-19. Sequences were obtained from peripheral blood. This chain uses TRBV30 with TRBJ1-2; a possible D gene is TRBD1 (5 bases). The CDR3 region has the DNA TGTGCCTGGACTCTTGTAGGGGTTCTAGCTAACTATGGCTACACCTTC. Translating it yields CAWTLVGVLANYGYTF.